These T cell receptor beta chains were read from a single sample in a study of OX40 agonist ivuxolimab in advanced cancers. The repertoire was sequenced with immunoSEQ multiplex PCR; TCRdb's copy has only in-frame clones and lacks some. The data contain 95,000 to 150,000 clones, more than 80% of them singletons. The sequencing here drew on CD4+ or CD8+ T cells sorted from blood, taken in a trial of the OX40 agonist ivuxolimab. All receptors come from an adult with an advanced solid tumor such as melanoma, head and neck, liver or kidney cancer. CDR3s include the opening cysteine and the closing phenylalanine or tryptophan. Each record gives: D gene, V gene, clone size, J gene, CDR3 protein, CDR3 DNA. A D gene is named only where the DNA matches it firmly. Clone sizes are given selectively: once, few, many, or a class where the clone is expanded.

d_call: NA
v_call: TRBV10-2
clone_size: NA
j_call: TRBJ1-1
cdr3_aa: CASSGGTANTEAFF
cdr3_nt: TGCGCCAGCAGTGGGGGGACGGCGAACACTGAAGCTTTCTTT

d_call: TRBD1
v_call: TRBV28
clone_size: NA
j_call: TRBJ2-1
cdr3_aa: CASSLAGGDYNEQFF
cdr3_nt: TGTGCCAGCAGCCTCGCAGGGGGCGACTACAATGAGCAGTTCTTC

d_call: NA
v_call: TRBV27
clone_size: NA
j_call: TRBJ2-5
cdr3_aa: CASSLQGGGETQYF
cdr3_nt: TGTGCCAGCAGTCTCCAGGGAGGAGGAGAGACCCAGTACTTC

d_call: NA
v_call: TRBV19
clone_size: NA
j_call: TRBJ1-2
cdr3_aa: CASSLDSNYGYTF
cdr3_nt: TGTGCCAGTAGTCTAGACAGTAACTATGGCTACACCTTC

d_call: TRBD2
v_call: TRBV5-1
clone_size: NA
j_call: TRBJ2-5
cdr3_aa: CASSLDAGGLFRETQYF
cdr3_nt: TGCGCCAGCAGCTTGGACGCGGGGGGGCTGTTTCGAGAGACCCAGTACTTC

d_call: NA
v_call: TRBV5-1
clone_size: NA
j_call: TRBJ1-2
cdr3_aa: CASSLDSLYGYTF
cdr3_nt: TGCGCCAGCAGCTTGGACAGTCTTTACGGCTACACCTTC

d_call: NA
v_call: TRBV6-4
clone_size: NA
j_call: TRBJ2-5
cdr3_aa: CASSYQETQYF
cdr3_nt: TGTGCCAGCAGCTACCAAGAGACCCAGTACTTC

d_call: NA
v_call: TRBV7-8
clone_size: few
j_call: TRBJ1-6
cdr3_aa: CASSLAGGYSPLHF
cdr3_nt: TGTGCCAGCAGCTTAGCTGGCGGTTACTCACCCCTCCACTTT

d_call: TRBD2
v_call: TRBV2
clone_size: NA
j_call: TRBJ2-5
cdr3_aa: CASSSGGRETQYF
cdr3_nt: TGTGCCAGCAGTAGCGGGGGGCGAGAGACCCAGTACTTC

d_call: NA
v_call: TRBV11-2
clone_size: NA
j_call: TRBJ1-1
cdr3_aa: CASSQQVNTEAFF
cdr3_nt: TGTGCCAGCAGCCAACAGGTCAACACTGAAGCTTTCTTT

d_call: NA
v_call: TRBV28
clone_size: NA
j_call: TRBJ2-1
cdr3_aa: CASKGVILSYNEQFF
cdr3_nt: TGTGCCAGCAAAGGGGTTATCCTCTCCTACAATGAGCAGTTCTTC

d_call: NA
v_call: TRBV5-8
clone_size: NA
j_call: TRBJ1-5
cdr3_aa: CASSRQVAANQPQHF
cdr3_nt: TGTGCCAGCAGCCGACAGGTAGCGGCCAATCAGCCCCAGCATTTT